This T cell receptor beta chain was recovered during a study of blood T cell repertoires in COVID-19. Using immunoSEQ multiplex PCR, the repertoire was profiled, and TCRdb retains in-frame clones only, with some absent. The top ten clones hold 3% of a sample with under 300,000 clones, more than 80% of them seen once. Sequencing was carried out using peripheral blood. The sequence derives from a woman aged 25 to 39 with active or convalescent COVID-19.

The CDR3: CASSFTGGLSEAFF. DNA of the CDR3: TGTGCCAGCAGCTTTACAGGGGGACTCTCTGAAGCTTTCTTT. The rearrangement joins TRBV7-9 to TRBJ1-1; 8 bases align to TRBD1. CDR3 length equals 14 residues. J lost 6 bases, V lost 3 bases, and 6 bases had no gene match. Looked up from germline, CDR1 is SEHNR and CDR2 is FQNEAQ (reference sequence).